Each of the 24 T cell receptor beta chains below was sequenced from the same sample in a study of T cells after yellow fever vaccination. TCRdb redid the calling of the 5' RACE reads with MiXCR, one entry per CDR3 protein. Among about 340,000 distinct CDR3 sequences listed, approximately 9% were seen once. Here the sequenced sample was PBMCs, taken on the day of the first yellow fever vaccination. Receptors were obtained from a man aged 18 to 30 who received the YFV17D yellow fever vaccine.

This clonotype was counted a few times. The chain recombines TRBV4-1 with TRBJ2-2; 8 nucleotides match TRBD1. Germline V lookup: CDR1 MGHRA, CDR2 YSYEKL. Trimming took 2 bases from V and 5 from J; bases not matched to a gene: 1. The CDR3 runs to 14 residues. The chain's CDR3 is CASSQNRGTGELFF. The CDR3 DNA sequence: TGCGCCAGCAGCCAAAACAGGGGGACCGGGGAGCTGTTTTTT.

The V gene is TRBV14, the J gene TRBJ1-4; D unresolved. The CDR3 loop spans 14 amino acids. V gave up 4 bases and J gave up 6 bases, with 12 bases separating them. Germline lookup yields CDR1 SGHDN and CDR2 FVKESK. CDR3 nucleotide sequence: TGTGCCAGCAGCCCAGACATAGCATATGAAAAACTGTTTTTT. This codes for CASSPDIAYEKLFF.

This clonotype was found a few times. The chain employs TRBV11-2 and TRBJ2-2, with a tentative D call TRBD1 (7 bases). Trimming shortened V by 3 bases and J by 2 bases, and 19 bases separated the two germline ends. Germline V gene sequence: CDR1 SGHAT, CDR2 FQNNGV. The CDR3 spans 18 residues. In nucleotides, the CDR3 is TGTGCCAGCAGCTTCCAGGGGGGAGGACACCTCAACACCGGGGAGCTGTTTTTT. Protein: CASSFQGGGHLNTGELFF.

The genes are TRBV11-2 and TRBJ1-4, with unresolved D. The V gene's germline CDR1 is SGHAT and CDR2 FQNNGV. V was shortened by 5 bases and J by 5 bases, with 15 bases between the two germline ends. This CDR3 has 15 residues. The CDR3 DNA is TGTGCCAGCAGCCACGGACGGGTGGTCAATGAAAAACTGTTTTTT. Amino acids: CASSHGRVVNEKLFF.

The chain recombines TRBV4-1 with TRBJ1-2; a possible D gene is TRBD1 (6 bases). This CDR3 has 20 amino acids. Germline V lookup: CDR1 MGHRA, CDR2 YSYEKL. Trimming removed 0 bases at V and 0 bases at J, with 23 bases between. The CDR3 DNA follows: TGCGCCAGCAGCCAAGACCCCCGGGACAAGAGTTGGAGGCCTAACTATGGCTACACCTTC. It is translated as CASSQDPRDKSWRPNYGYTF.

This clonotype was seen a few times. V usage is TRBV7-2 and J usage is TRBJ2-4; D is possibly TRBD1 (6 bases). V was pared by 5 bases and J by 12 bases, with 17 bases between. The germline V gene has CDR1 SGHTA and CDR2 FQGNSA. The CDR3 consists of 13 residues. The CDR3 loop reads CASSPVGPGAQYF. The CDR3 DNA reads as TGTGCCAGCAGCCCGGTGGGGCCAGGGGCTCAGTACTTC.

This clonotype was observed many times. This rearrangement joins TRBV29-1 to TRBJ2-7, with D possibly being TRBD1 (5 bases). Germline CDR1 is SQVTM and CDR2 is ANQGSEA. Trimming took off 0 bases at V and 6 bases at J, with 12 bases between the two ends. This CDR3 region has 13 residues. CDR3 in amino acids: CSVEDKQGTEQYV. In nucleotides, the CDR3 is TGCAGCGTTGAAGATAAGCAGGGAACCGAGCAGTACGTC.

The sample holds a few counts of this clonotype. The chain couples TRBV29-1 to TRBJ2-1; 8 bases match TRBD1. Germline V CDR1 and CDR2: SQVTM, ANQGSEA. The CDR3 spans 14 residues. V gave up 7 bases and J gave up 8 bases; unmatched junction bases: 13. The CDR3 region is CSGDRGSVIDEQFF. DNA for the CDR3: TGCAGCGGTGACAGGGGCTCCGTTATTGATGAGCAGTTCTTC.

This sequence joins TRBV20-1 and TRBJ1-4; 9 bases line up with TRBD1. The germline V gene has CDR1 DFQATT and CDR2 SNEGSKA (reference sequence). With 5 bases clipped from V and 5 bases from J, the junction kept 6 bases outside the gene matches. The CDR3 spans 14 residues. CDR3 bases: TGCAGTGCTCTCGGGACAGGGATGAATGAAAAACTGTTTTTT. Amino acids: CSALGTGMNEKLFF.

The chain joins TRBV19 to TRBJ1-6, with TRBD1 identical over 7 bases. Per the germline V gene, CDR1 is LNHDA and CDR2 is SQIVND (reference sequence). V trimming: 5 bases; J trimming: 5 bases; junction bases outside the gene matches: 6. This CDR3 has 15 residues. CDR3 sequence reads: CASSPLDRDNSPLHF. In DNA form, the CDR3 reads TGTGCCAGTAGTCCACTAGACAGGGATAATTCACCCCTCCACTTT.

In this sample, this clonotype turned up a few times. This chain connects TRBV11-1 to TRBJ2-3; tentatively, D is TRBD2 (6 bases). CDR1 and CDR2 from the germline V gene are SGHAT and FQDESV (reference sequence). The CDR3 length is 18 residues. With 5 bases removed from V and 4 bases from J, the gap between germline ends came to 25 bases. CDR3 amino acids: CASSPTRGLARVSDTQYF. The CDR3 DNA is TGTGCCAGCAGCCCCACCCGCGGGCTAGCGCGGGTTTCAGATACGCAGTATTTT. The full variable domain, in which reference TRBV11-1 and TRBJ2-3 provide the parts outside the CDR3, is EAEVAQSPRYKITEKSQAVAFWCDPISGHATLYWYRQILGQGPELLVQFQDESVVDDSQLPKDRFSAERLKGVDSTLKIQPAELGDSAMYLCASSPTRGLARVSDTQYFGPGTRLTVL.

V is TRBV10-3 and J is TRBJ1-1; D not certain. Per the germline V gene, CDR1 is ENHRY and CDR2 is SYGVKD. V gave up 3 bases and J gave up 2 bases, with 7 bases separating them. This CDR3 has 13 amino acids. The CDR3: CAISDRDNTEAFF. CDR3 in DNA: TGTGCCATCAGTGATAGGGATAACACTGAAGCTTTCTTT.

The chain joins TRBV4-1 to TRBJ2-3; 9 bases match TRBD2. The V segment lost 1 base and the J segment 2 bases; nucleotides outside the gene matches: 4. Germline values: CDR1 MGHRA, CDR2 YSYEKL. The CDR3 loop spans 16 amino acids. CDR3 coding DNA: TGCGCCAGCAGCCAAGGTCGCGGGGGGGCCACAGATACGCAGTATTTT. Its protein is CASSQGRGGATDTQYF.

The chain uses TRBV10-3 and TRBJ2-7; TRBD1 is a possible D gene (6 bases). This CDR3 region has 12 residues. Germline CDR1 reads ENHRY; CDR2 reads SYGVKD. With 5 bases removed from V and 3 bases from J, the gap between germline ends came to 8 bases. The CDR3: CAISQQGYEQYF. The DNA for the CDR3 is TGTGCCATCAGTCAACAGGGCTACGAGCAGTACTTC.

This clonotype turned up a few times. The chain combines TRBV5-1 with TRBJ2-3; D not resolved. Germline loops: CDR1 SGHRS, CDR2 YFSETQ. V was cut by 6 bases and J by 0 bases, with 11 bases left in between. This CDR3 comprises 14 residues. CDR3 sequence: CASNNAESTDTQYF. DNA of the CDR3: TGCGCCAGCAACAACGCGGAAAGCACAGATACGCAGTATTTT. Complete variable domain (other parts from reference TRBV5-1 and TRBJ2-3): KAGVTQTPRYLIKTRGQQVTLSCSPISGHRSVSWYQQTPGQGLQFLFEYFSETQRNKGNFPGRFSGRQFSNSRSEMNVSTLELGDSALYLCASNNAESTDTQYFGPGTRLTVL.

This clonotype was found many times. V and J are TRBV7-6 and TRBJ1-5; D is ambiguous. The V gene's germline CDR1 is SGHVS and CDR2 FNYEAQ. V was trimmed by 2 bases and J by 1 base, leaving 6 bases between them. There are 14 residues in the CDR3. The CDR3 coding sequence is TGTGCCAGCAGCTTACTAGGGAGCAATCAGCCCCAGCATTTT. It is translated as CASSLLGSNQPQHF.

This clonotype turned up a few times. The rearrangement joins TRBV11-2 to TRBJ2-1; 10 bases are a match to TRBD2. The CDR3 length is 19 residues. CDR1 and CDR2 from the germline V gene are SGHAT and FQNNGV. The V segment lost 5 bases and the J segment 3 bases; nucleotides outside the gene matches: 16. CDR3 amino acids: CASSRKDRSGGAIYNEQFF. The CDR3 DNA is TGTGCCAGCAGCCGGAAGGACCGGAGCGGGGGGGCGATCTACAATGAGCAGTTCTTC.

This clonotype was observed a few times. J is TRBJ1-1 and V is TRBV2; the D gene is possibly TRBD1 (5 bases). CDR3 length equals 14 residues. V was cut by 11 bases and J by 3 bases, with 19 bases left in between. In germline, CDR1 is SNHLY, CDR2 FYNNEI. The CDR3 protein is CACQSIGADTEAFF. The DNA of the CDR3 is TGTGCCTGCCAATCAATCGGGGCCGACACTGAAGCTTTCTTT.

This clonotype was detected a few times. J is TRBJ1-3 and V is TRBV7-8; tentative D call: TRBD1 (5 bases). Trimming took off 5 bases at V and 1 base at J, with 12 bases between the two ends. CDR3 size: 15 residues. CDR1 and CDR2 (germline): SGHVS, FQNEAQ. CDR3 protein: CASSPTPGSGNTIYF. The CDR3 bases are TGTGCCAGCAGCCCAACCCCAGGGTCTGGAAACACCATATATTTT.

This chain joins TRBV30 and TRBJ1-3; D is unclear. The CDR3 has 13 amino acids. CDR1 GTSNPN and CDR2 SVGIG come from the germline V gene (reference sequence). The V gene lost 5 bases and the J gene lost 0 bases, with 8 bases spanning the gap. CDR3 in DNA: TGTGCCTGGGATACCTCCTCTGGAAACACCATATATTTT. This gives the protein CAWDTSSGNTIYF.

In its sample, this clonotype was seen many times. The chain couples TRBV7-2 to TRBJ1-2; D remains unclear. V lost 5 bases and J 0 bases, leaving 10 bases between the germline ends. This CDR3 has 14 amino acids. CDR1 is SGHTA, CDR2 FQGNSA, per germline. The CDR3 sequence: CASSDYGANYGYTF. The CDR3 nucleotides read TGTGCCAGCAGCGATTACGGAGCTAACTATGGCTACACCTTC.

This clonotype was counted a few times. This chain's CDR3 is CAISGVGAPSKSNNEQFF. CDR3 sequence (DNA): TGTGCCATCAGTGGGGTAGGGGCTCCTTCTAAGTCGAACAATGAGCAGTTCTTC. J is TRBJ2-1 and V is TRBV10-3; TRBD1 is a possible D gene (5 bases). CDR1 and CDR2 (germline): ENHRY, SYGVKD. Trimming shortened V by 4 bases and J by 5 bases, and 24 bases separated the two germline ends. The CDR3 loop spans 18 amino acids.

This clonotype was detected a few times. A single base separates this from a much larger clone, so it may be a read error. The chain combines TRBV28 with TRBJ1-1; D unresolved. V lost 1 base to trimming and J lost 1 base, with 4 bases between them. CDR3 length: 13 residues. Germline CDR1 is MDHEN and CDR2 is SYDVKM. CDR3 in DNA: TGTGCCAGCAGTTTATCCACGAACACTGAAGCTTTCTTT. Its translation: CASSLSTNTEAFF.

This chain links TRBV7-3 with TRBJ1-2; 11 nucleotides align to TRBD1. Germline CDR1 is SGHTA and CDR2 is FQGTGA. This CDR3 has 15 amino acids. The V gene end was trimmed by 5 bases and the J gene end by 8 bases; junction bases not matched to a gene: 10. CDR3 DNA: TGTGCCAGCAGCGCAGGACAGGGGGCCCCTGGCGGCTACACCTTC. Protein: CASSAGQGAPGGYTF.